By sample share, the clone carrying this T cell receptor (beta chain) is medium-sized. Its antigen is undetermined. V gave up 7 bases and J gave up 0 bases, with 15 bases separating them. The CDR3 has 14 residues. CDR1 is GTSNPN, CDR2 SVGIG, per germline (reference sequence). The healthy control group was made up of blood donors, who had a median age of around 57 years (range about 21-80) and were around 54% female. The sample comes from a study of somatic mutations in cytotoxic T cells in rheumatoid arthritis. In the study overall: Flow cytometric sorting isolated some V beta antibody-stained T-cell populations at nearly 100% purity, and among them were V beta1+ cells that underwent TCRB sequencing. Study-level results: Clonality measured in CD8+ T cells did not differ significantly between rheumatoid arthritis patients and age-matched healthy controls.

Generated by immunoSEQ multiplex PCR, the TCRdb table keeps only in-frame clones and is missing some. The table shows under 30,000 clones, with nearly 75% occurring only once. The V call is TRBV30, the J call TRBJ1-1; TRBD1 is a possible D gene (6 bases). The TCR originated in a woman aged 18-29 years in good health. Sequenced material: CD8+ T cells sorted from blood. The CDR3 region is CASYHGDMNTEAFF. In DNA form, the CDR3 reads TGTGCCTCCTACCACGGGGACATGAACACTGAAGCTTTCTTT.